The rows below give T cell receptor beta chains drawn from one sample of a study of blood T cells in healthy people across ages. TCRdb re-called the 5' RACE reads with MiXCR, one entry per CDR3 protein. Among 1.5 million to 2 million distinct CDR3 sequences listed, around 40% were seen once. The material sequenced was blood. The receptor set was obtained from a human donor in good health. Both conserved end residues are part of each CDR3. A D gene is named only where the DNA matches it firmly. A clone size is listed for some rows: how often the clone was seen (once, few, many), or a class if it is expanded.

d_gene | j_gene | len | abundance | v_gene | CDR3nt | CDR3aa
NA | TRBJ1-1 | 12 | few | TRBV20-1 | TGCAGTGCTCCCAGACAGGCGGTTGAAGCTTTCTTT | CSAPRQAVEAFF
NA | TRBJ2-7 | 13 | NA | TRBV6-2/TRBV6-3 | TGTGCCAGCAGCCGGGACAATGACTACGAGCAGTACTTC | CASSRDNDYEQYF
TRBD1 | TRBJ2-5 | 13 | NA | TRBV20-1 | TGCAGTGCTAGTTGGACAGGGGTAGAGACCCAGTACTTC | CSASWTGVETQYF
NA | TRBJ2-3 | 12 | few | TRBV7-3 | TGTGCCAGCGGCAAGGCGGGAGATACGCAGTATTTT | CASGKAGDTQYF
NA | TRBJ1-2 | 12 | few | TRBV7-8 | TGTGCCAGCAGCTTTAGTGGGATTGGCTACACCTTC | CASSFSGIGYTF
NA | TRBJ1-5 | 15 | NA | TRBV15 | TGTGCCACCAGCAGAGATAGGGGTTCGGGTCAGCCCCAGCATTTT | CATSRDRGSGQPQHF
NA | TRBJ2-7 | 13 | NA | TRBV5-1 | TGCGCCAGCAGCTCCAGGACTCTTGGCGAGCAGTACTTC | CASSSRTLGEQYF
TRBD2 | TRBJ2-7 | 17 | NA | TRBV7-9 | TGTGCCAGCAGCTTAGTTATGGGTAGCGGGGGGATCTACGAGCAGTACTTC | CASSLVMGSGGIYEQYF
NA | TRBJ1-2 | 16 | NA | TRBV7-9 | TGTGCCAGCGTGAAAAAGGCAGGCACACCGGACTATGGCTACACCTTC | CASVKKAGTPDYGYTF
NA | TRBJ1-6 | 14 | NA | TRBV15 | TGTGCCACCAGCAGAGACAGGTTGTGGTCACCCCTCCACTTT | CATSRDRLWSPLHF
NA | TRBJ2-3 | 16 | few | TRBV5-1 | TGCGCCAGCAGTCCCGGCTTTGCGCAGAGCACAGATACGCAGTATTTT | CASSPGFAQSTDTQYF
NA | TRBJ1-1 | 20 | NA | TRBV5-1 | TGCGCCAGCAGCTTGGTCTTTACGAAGCCGTTGGGTTGGGAGAACACTGAAGCTTTCTTT | CASSLVFTKPLGWENTEAFF
NA | TRBJ1-6 | 15 | NA | TRBV9 | TGTGCCAGCAGCGTAGAGCCAGGGACGGGTTCACCCCTCCACTTT | CASSVEPGTGSPLHF
NA | TRBJ2-3 | 13 | NA | TRBV29-1 | TGCAGCGTTGAAGGGCAGTTCACAGATACGCAGTATTTT | CSVEGQFTDTQYF
NA | TRBJ1-2 | 11 | many | TRBV29-1 | TGCAGCGTTGAGGTGGGGTATGGCTACACCTTC | CSVEVGYGYTF
NA | TRBJ2-7 | 13 | NA | TRBV7-6 | TGTGCCAGCAGCGGATCCCCAGGGATCGAGCAGTACTTC | CASSGSPGIEQYF
NA | TRBJ2-1 | 14 | NA | TRBV12-3/TRBV12-4 | TGTGCCAGCAGACTAGGTATTCCCTACAATGAGCAGTTCTTC | CASRLGIPYNEQFF
TRBD2 | TRBJ2-1 | 16 | NA | TRBV24-1 | TGTGCCACCAGTGACCGGCTAGCGGGGGCCCGCAATGAGCAGTTCTTC | CATSDRLAGARNEQFF
NA | TRBJ2-5 | 15 | few | TRBV5-1 | TGCGCCAGCAGCTTGGGACTAGTTTTTCTAGAGACCCAGTACTTC | CASSLGLVFLETQYF
NA | TRBJ2-3 | 15 | NA | TRBV7-6 | TGTGCCAGCAGCTTAGGGGCTGTGGGCACAGATACGCAGTATTTT | CASSLGAVGTDTQYF
TRBD1 | TRBJ1-2 | 17 | NA | TRBV7-2 | TGTGCCGGCAGCGGGGCGGGGACAGGGGTCTTCAGTAATGGCTACACCTTC | CAGSGAGTGVFSNGYTF
TRBD1 | TRBJ2-7 | 15 | few | TRBV4-2 | TGTGCCAGCAGCCAAGGGGACAGGGATTCTAACGAGCAGTACTTC | CASSQGDRDSNEQYF
NA | TRBJ2-5 | 13 | NA | TRBV11-1 | TGTGCCAGCAGCTTAACGTACCAAGAGATCCAGTACTTC | CASSLTYQEIQYF
TRBD2 | TRBJ2-1 | 18 | NA | TRBV15 | TGTGCCACCAGCAGAGAGGGGCTAGCGGGCACGGGCTACAATGAGCAGTTCTTC | CATSREGLAGTGYNEQFF
NA | TRBJ1-5 | 14 | NA | TRBV7-2 | TGTGCCAGCAGCCGAGTGGTTAGCAATCAGCCCCAGCATTTT | CASSRVVSNQPQHF
TRBD2 | TRBJ2-5 | 18 | few | TRBV5-1 | TGCGCCAGCAGCCCCCAATCTCTGGTGTCTAGCGGGGGCGAGACCCAGTACTTC | CASSPQSLVSSGGETQYF
NA | TRBJ2-2 | 13 | NA | TRBV10-3 | TGTGCCATTCCTGGGGTGAACACCGGGGAGCTGTTTTTT | CAIPGVNTGELFF
TRBD2 | TRBJ2-1 | 21 | few | TRBV7-3 | TGTGCCAGCAGCCGAGGACTAGCGGGGGGGCCGCGCGCTGGGTTCTTTAATGAGCAGTTCTTC | CASSRGLAGGPRAGFFNEQFF
NA | TRBJ1-2 | 12 | NA | TRBV20-1 | TGCAGTGCTAGCCCAGGTTACTATGGCTACACCTTC | CSASPGYYGYTF
NA | TRBJ2-1 | 15 | NA | TRBV11-3 | TGTGCCAGCAGCTTAGATCGGGCTAGTTTGAATGAGCAGTTCTTC | CASSLDRASLNEQFF
TRBD1 | TRBJ1-2 | 14 | NA | TRBV12-3/TRBV12-4 | TGTGCCAGCAGACCCAGGGGGGAAGGGTATGGCTACACCTTC | CASRPRGEGYGYTF
NA | TRBJ1-1 | 14 | NA | TRBV11-3 | TGTGCCAGCAGCTTATCAGGGCCGAACACTGAAGCTTTCTTT | CASSLSGPNTEAFF
NA | TRBJ2-7 | 13 | few | TRBV5-6 | TGTGCCAGCAGCTACCTCGGAAACTACGAGCAGTACTTC | CASSYLGNYEQYF
NA | TRBJ1-2 | 12 | NA | TRBV20-1 | TGCAGTGCTCCAGATAAATGGAGTGGCTACACCTTC | CSAPDKWSGYTF
TRBD1 | TRBJ2-1 | 15 | NA | TRBV5-4 | TGTGCCAGCAGCTTGAGACAGGGGGCTTGGAATGAGCAGTTCTTC | CASSLRQGAWNEQFF
NA | TRBJ2-5 | 16 | NA | TRBV28 | TGTGCCAGCAGTTTACCCTCAGGGTTCCAGAGGAAGACCCAGTACTTC | CASSLPSGFQRKTQYF
NA | TRBJ1-6 | 17 | NA | TRBV4-1 | TGCGCCAGCAGCCAAGATAGAGGCAGGAGCTATAATTCACCCCTCCACTTT | CASSQDRGRSYNSPLHF
NA | TRBJ2-1 | 11 | NA | TRBV4-3 | TGCGCCAGCAGCATGGGATTGGTGCAGTTCTTC | CASSMGLVQFF
NA | TRBJ2-1 | 14 | NA | TRBV9 | TGTGCCAGCAGCGTAGTCGACAAATACAATGAGCAGTTCTTC | CASSVVDKYNEQFF
NA | TRBJ2-1 | 16 | NA | TRBV7-2 | TGTGCCAGCAGCCCCAAGACAGGCCCCTCCTACAATGAGCAGTTCTTC | CASSPKTGPSYNEQFF
NA | TRBJ2-7 | 12 | few | TRBV12-3/TRBV12-4 | TGTGCCAGCAGTGTCTGGTTTTACGAGCAGTACTTC | CASSVWFYEQYF
NA | TRBJ1-2 | 13 | few | TRBV12-3/TRBV12-4 | TGTGCCAGCACCCTAGCCAGGGTAGATGGCTACACCTTC | CASTLARVDGYTF
TRBD1 | TRBJ1-2 | 14 | NA | TRBV20-1 | TGCAGTGCTAGAGGAGGGGGGGACAGTTATGGCTACACCTTC | CSARGGGDSYGYTF
TRBD1 | TRBJ1-4 | 13 | few | TRBV29-1 | TGCAGCGCAACCAGGGGGCTTGGGGAAAAACTGTTTTTT | CSATRGLGEKLFF
NA | TRBJ2-7 | 12 | many | TRBV6-2/TRBV6-3 | TGTGCCAGCAGTCACGTCGTTTACGAGCAGTACTTC | CASSHVVYEQYF
NA | TRBJ2-1 | 15 | few | TRBV10-3 | TGTGCCATCAACCCCGGACCGAAGGTAGGGGATGAGCAGTTCTTC | CAINPGPKVGDEQFF
NA | TRBJ2-7 | 12 | NA | TRBV12-3/TRBV12-4 | TGTGCCAGCAGTTTCGGGTGGGGCGAGCAGTACTTC | CASSFGWGEQYF
NA | TRBJ1-5 | 14 | few | TRBV20-1 | TGCAGTGCTAGAGATAATCTGGCCGCTCAGCCCCAGCATTTT | CSARDNLAAQPQHF
NA | TRBJ1-1 | 12 | NA | TRBV3-1 | TGTGCCAGCAGCCAGGGGCCCTCTGAAGCTTTCTTT | CASSQGPSEAFF
TRBD1 | TRBJ1-5 | 15 | NA | TRBV28 | TGTGCCAGCAGTTTGGGACAGGCATACAATCAGCCCCAGCATTTT | CASSLGQAYNQPQHF
NA | TRBJ1-2 | 12 | few | TRBV29-1 | TGCAGCGTTGAAGTTCAAGGTTCTGGCTACACCTTC | CSVEVQGSGYTF
NA | TRBJ2-1 | 14 | few | TRBV20-1 | TGCAGTGCTCCGCAATTCAATCAGGTTCGGGAGCAGTTCTTC | CSAPQFNQVREQFF
NA | TRBJ1-2 | 13 | few | TRBV20-1 | TGCAGTGCTGCTCCCGGGGCGGGGTATGGCTACACCTTC | CSAAPGAGYGYTF
NA | TRBJ1-6 | 16 | few | TRBV14 | TGTGCCAGCAGCCAAGATCGGCGGGCCAATAATTCACCCCTCCACTTT | CASSQDRRANNSPLHF